Following are 25 T cell receptor beta chains from one sample sequenced in a study of cytomegalovirus exposure and HLA in healthy donors. The PCR used 60 Vbeta and 13 Jbeta primers. Libraries were prepared by immunoSEQ multiplex PCR; TCRdb keeps only in-frame clonotypes and omits some of them. This table has 160,000 or so clones, roughly four fifths appearing once. The sample comprised PBMCs. These receptors originate from a woman aged 40 to 50 in good health and CMV-seronegative.

This clone showed up just a few times. The chain is built from TRBV6-5 and TRBJ1-4; D gene ambiguous. Per germline, CDR1 MNHEY and CDR2 SVGAGI. Between the trimmed V and J ends, which lost 7 bases and 8 bases, there was a span of 14 bases. The CDR3 runs 13 residues. CDR3 sequence (DNA): TGTGCCAGCAAGGGTGGAGGGAACGAAAAACTGTTTTTT. Protein product: CASKGGGNEKLFF.

In its sample, this clone was seen once. J is TRBJ1-3 and V is TRBV19, with D unclear. The CDR3 extends over 17 amino acids. Per the germline V gene, CDR1 is LNHDA and CDR2 is SQIVND (reference sequence). Trimming left V 7 bases short and J 0 bases short, with 19 bases between. CDR3 residues: CASKFTADGLSGNTIYF. The CDR3 DNA follows: TGTGCCAGTAAGTTCACCGCGGACGGACTCTCTGGAAACACCATATATTTT.

The chain combines TRBV19 with TRBJ1-1; 7 nucleotides align to TRBD1. CDR1 is LNHDA and CDR2 is SQIVND in the germline V gene (reference sequence). Trimming removed 5 bases from V and 1 base from J; junction bases left unmatched: 7. The CDR3 loop spans 15 amino acids. The chain's CDR3 is CASSGLQGRNTEAFF. The CDR3 DNA sequence: TGTGCCAGTAGTGGACTACAGGGGAGGAACACTGAAGCTTTCTTT.

The J gene is TRBJ2-1, the V gene TRBV10-3; 12 bases map to TRBD2. The CDR3 extends over 14 amino acids. The germline V gene has CDR1 ENHRY and CDR2 SYGVKD. The V gene end was trimmed by 5 bases and the J gene end by 9 bases; junction bases not matched to a gene: 5. This chain's CDR3 is CAISWGLAGGEQFF. CDR3 DNA: TGTGCCATCAGTTGGGGACTAGCGGGCGGTGAGCAGTTCTTC.

CDR3 DNA sequence: TGTGCCAGCAGCTTAGCGCGGGACTCTAATGAGCAGTTCTTC. Residues: CASSLARDSNEQFF. The chain links TRBV7-8 to TRBJ2-1, with D tentatively TRBD2 (6 bases). The germline V gene encodes CDR1 SGHVS and CDR2 FQNEAQ. CDR3 size: 14 residues. Trimming pared 0 bases from V and 7 bases from J, leaving 10 bases between.

The chain links TRBV7-7 to TRBJ2-1, with D unclear. Germline-derived CDR1 and CDR2 are SSHAT and FNYEAQ (reference sequence). The CDR3 consists of 14 residues. The CDR3 coding sequence is TGTGCTAGTTCGCGGCAGCTTCTCGGCAATGAGCAGTTCTTC. Translated, it gives CASSRQLLGNEQFF.

The chain links TRBV5-1 to TRBJ2-5, with 11 positions matching TRBD2. The V gene end was trimmed by 3 bases and the J gene end by 3 bases; junction bases not matched to a gene: 13. Germline V gene lookup returns CDR1 SGHRS and CDR2 YFSETQ. This CDR3 comprises 18 residues. CDR3 region: CASSSFPPGTSGKETQYF. Written as DNA, the CDR3 is TGCGCCAGCAGCTCCTTCCCTCCCGGGACTAGCGGAAAAGAGACCCAGTACTTC.

The J gene is TRBJ1-2, the V gene TRBV7-9, with a weak D call TRBD1 (6 bases). Trimming pared 5 bases from V and 4 bases from J, leaving 17 bases between. The CDR3 consists of 15 residues. Germline V gives CDR1 SEHNR, CDR2 FQNEAQ (reference sequence). The CDR3 spells CASSLSGAGLYGYTF. As DNA, the CDR3 is TGTGCCAGCAGCCTCTCAGGGGCCGGGCTCTATGGCTACACCTTC.

This clone occurred once. V and J are TRBV11-1 and TRBJ1-4; D uncertain. The CDR3 is 16 amino acids. V was cut by 1 base and J by 3 bases, with 12 bases left in between. Germline assignment: CDR1 SGHAT and CDR2 FQDESV (reference sequence). In nucleotides, the CDR3 is TGTGCCAGCAGCTTAGAACAGCCGGTTGCTAATGAAAAACTGTTTTTT. Translated: CASSLEQPVANEKLFF.

The chain has TRBV5-4 and TRBJ2-7; TRBD1 agrees at 9 bases. This CDR3 is 16 amino acids long. Germline CDR1 reads SGHNT; CDR2 reads YYREEE (reference sequence). V trimming: 3 bases; J trimming: 0 bases; junction bases outside the gene matches: 7. The CDR3 reads CASSSGTGSGSYEQYF. Written as DNA, the CDR3 is TGTGCCAGCAGCTCGGGGACAGGGAGTGGCTCCTACGAGCAGTACTTC.

V is TRBV30 and J is TRBJ2-1; the D gene is possibly TRBD2 (5 bases). CDR1 is GTSNPN, CDR2 SVGIG, per germline (reference sequence). Trimming stripped 7 bases from V and 3 bases from J, with 16 bases between. The CDR3 spans 14 residues. The CDR3 sequence: CASTRMSGYNEQFF. CDR3 sequence (DNA): TGTGCCTCCACTCGGATGAGCGGCTACAATGAGCAGTTCTTC.

The rearrangement uses TRBV18 and TRBJ1-5; D is uncertain. V was shortened by 4 bases and J by 6 bases, with 13 bases between the two germline ends. The CDR3 loop spans 14 amino acids. Germline CDR1 reads KGHSH; CDR2 reads LQKENI. The CDR3 here is CASSLESRAQPQHF. The DNA for the CDR3 is TGTGCCAGCTCACTGGAGTCGAGGGCTCAGCCCCAGCATTTT. Full variable domain (remainder filled in from reference TRBV18 and TRBJ1-5): NAGVMQNPRHLVRRRGQEARLRCSPMKGHSHVYWYRQLPEEGLKFMVYLQKENIIDESGMPKERFSAEFPKEGPSILRIQQVVRGDSAAYFCASSLESRAQPQHFGDGTRLSIL.

This clone was observed once. The chain joins TRBV11-2 to TRBJ1-1; no clear D. The CDR3 is 12 amino acids. The germline CDR1 and CDR2 sequences are SGHAT and FQNNGV. V was trimmed by 4 bases and J by 4 bases, leaving 7 bases between them. CDR3 amino acids: CASSSRFTEAFF. The CDR3 DNA sequence: TGTGCCAGCAGCTCTCGGTTCACTGAAGCTTTCTTT.

The CDR3 nucleotides read TGTGCCACGGGGGGACACTTGAACACTGAAGCTTTCTTT. This encodes CATGGHLNTEAFF. The chain combines TRBV28 with TRBJ1-1, with D possibly matching TRBD1 (6 bases). Trimming took off 10 bases at V and 0 bases at J, with 12 bases between the two ends. The CDR3 is 13 residues long. Germline CDR1 is MDHEN and CDR2 is SYDVKM.

The rearrangement joins TRBV5-4 to TRBJ2-3; TRBD2 matches at 16 bases. The V gene end was trimmed by 4 bases and the J gene end by 2 bases; junction bases not matched to a gene: 4. Germline assignment: CDR1 SGHNT and CDR2 YYREEE (reference sequence). There are 17 residues in the CDR3. The CDR3 loop reads CASSLGTSGRVTDTQYF. DNA of the CDR3: TGTGCCAGCAGCCTGGGGACTAGCGGGAGGGTCACAGATACGCAGTATTTT.

V gene TRBV5-4 combines with J gene TRBJ1-2; a weak D match, TRBD1 (5 bases). From germline, CDR1 is SGHNT and CDR2 YYREEE (reference sequence). CDR3 size: 9 residues. The ends were cut back, 10 bases at V and 7 bases at J, with 8 bases in the middle. This chain's CDR3 is CAVGGGYTF. The CDR3 nucleotides read TGTGCCGTGGGGGGTGGCTACACCTTC.

This clone showed up just once. This chain connects TRBV5-3 to TRBJ2-7, with 10 positions matching TRBD2. TRBV5-3 is filed as an ORF, its function uncertain. J lost 8 bases, V lost 4 bases, and 21 bases had no gene match. The CDR3 is 18 amino acids. CDR3 loop: CARSRTPLLAGGAEKQYF. For the CDR3, the DNA is TGTGCCAGAAGCCGTACCCCACTCTTAGCGGGAGGAGCTGAGAAGCAGTACTTC.

V and J are TRBV6-1 and TRBJ2-7, with D possibly TRBD1 on 6 matching bases. Looked up from germline, CDR1 is MNHNS and CDR2 is SASEGT. The CDR3 contains 12 residues. Trimming took off 6 bases at V and 4 bases at J, with 10 bases between the two ends. The CDR3 DNA sequence: TGTGCCAGCAGGGACAGTCTGTACGAGCAGTACTTC. It specifies CASRDSLYEQYF.

This chain joins TRBV27 and TRBJ2-2; 8 bases map to TRBD1. The CDR3 has 14 residues. Germline CDR1 is MNHEY and CDR2 is SMNVEV (reference sequence). V was pared by 6 bases and J by 4 bases, with 4 bases of the junction left unmatched. The CDR3 DNA follows: TGTGCCAGCAGGGACAGGGTGACCACCGGGGAGCTGTTTTTT. It is translated as CASRDRVTTGELFF.

This rearrangement joins TRBV2 to TRBJ2-2; TRBD1 matches 10 bases. CDR1 is SNHLY, CDR2 FYNNEI, per germline. CDR3 length equals 15 residues. Germline trimming cut 8 bases from V and 5 bases from J; bases unmatched to any gene: 8. The CDR3 region is CASWSGQGGTGELFF. The DNA for the CDR3 is TGTGCCAGCTGGAGTGGACAGGGGGGTACCGGGGAGCTGTTTTTT.

V is TRBV5-1 and J is TRBJ2-5; D not certain. V lost 0 bases and J 5 bases, leaving 14 bases between the germline ends. Germline assignment: CDR1 SGHRS and CDR2 YFSETQ. This CDR3 region has 15 residues. The CDR3 DNA reads TGCGCCAGCAGCTTGGGACGGCAACTGCGGGAGACCCAGTACTTC. Translated, it gives CASSLGRQLRETQYF.

The chain couples TRBV30 to TRBJ2-7; TRBD2 aligns across 13 bases. V gave up 3 bases and J gave up 1 base; unmatched junction bases: 12. CDR3 length: 18 amino acids. CDR1 is GTSNPN, CDR2 SVGIG, per germline (reference sequence). The CDR3 reads CAWRRQPLAGGPSYEQYF. DNA of the CDR3: TGTGCCTGGAGACGACAGCCACTAGCGGGAGGGCCGTCCTACGAGCAGTACTTC.

This clone was observed once. As DNA, the CDR3 is TGTGCCAGCAGTTTATGGCCGGGGCAGGGGAACACCATATATTTT. Translating gives CASSLWPGQGNTIYF. V and J are TRBV27 and TRBJ1-3, with D perhaps TRBD1 (6 bases). Trimming took 1 base from V and 7 from J, leaving 14 bases between them. The CDR3 is made up of 15 amino acids. Germline assignment: CDR1 MNHEY and CDR2 SMNVEV (reference sequence).

The rearrangement links TRBV7-2 to TRBJ2-1; TRBD2 might be the D (5 bases). With 4 bases removed from V and 5 bases from J, the gap between germline ends came to 9 bases. Germline V gene sequence: CDR1 SGHTA, CDR2 FQGNSA. The CDR3 loop spans 13 amino acids. CDR3 residues: CASSSGLHNEQFF. CDR3 sequence (DNA): TGTGCCAGCAGCTCTGGACTTCACAATGAGCAGTTCTTC.

V and J are TRBV5-1 and TRBJ2-7; TRBD2 might be the D (6 bases). Trimming stripped 0 bases from V and 3 bases from J, with 7 bases between. CDR1 is SGHRS, CDR2 YFSETQ, per germline. This CDR3 has 13 amino acids. CDR3 loop: CASSLGGNYEQYF. CDR3 coding DNA: TGCGCCAGCAGCTTGGGCGGGAACTACGAGCAGTACTTC.